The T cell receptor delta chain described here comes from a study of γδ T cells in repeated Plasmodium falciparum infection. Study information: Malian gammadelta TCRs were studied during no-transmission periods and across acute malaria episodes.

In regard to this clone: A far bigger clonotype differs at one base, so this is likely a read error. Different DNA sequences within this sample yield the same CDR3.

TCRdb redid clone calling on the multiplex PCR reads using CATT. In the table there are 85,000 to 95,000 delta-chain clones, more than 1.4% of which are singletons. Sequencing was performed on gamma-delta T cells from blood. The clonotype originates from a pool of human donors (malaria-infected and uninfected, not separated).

DNA of the CDR3: TGTGCCTGTGACACTGGGAAGGGTAAGCTCATCTTT. Its translation: CACDTGKGKLIF. The chain carries TRDV2 and TRDJ1; no reliable D call. The length of the CDR3 is 12 residues. Germline lookup yields CDR1 GEAIGNYY and CDR2 EKD. With 1 base removed from V and 11 bases from J, the gap between germline ends came to 13 bases.